Listed here are 21 T cell receptor beta chains from one sample, sequenced in a study of T cells in Graves' hyperthyroidism and ophthalmopathy. Researchers took RNA transcripts and amplified the TCR beta CDR3 regions from them. The TCR CDR3 first-round RT-PCR relied on the HTBI primer set. One entry per CDR3 protein, called by TCRdb with MiXCR from the multiplex PCR reads. The data contain about 560,000 distinct CDR3 sequences, around a sixth of them singletons. Sequencing was done on a sample of blood. These receptors were obtained from a woman in her twenties or thirties with Graves' hyperthyroidism.

The chain carries TRBV6-2 or TRBV6-3 and TRBJ2-7; 8 bases are shared with TRBD2. The germline V gene has CDR1 MNHEY and CDR2 SVGEGT. V lost 0 bases and J lost 7; bases outside the gene matches: 17. The CDR3 consists of 18 residues. CDR3 region: CASSYSPVVRTSLSEQYF. For the CDR3, the DNA is TGTGCCAGCAGTTACTCGCCGGTTGTTCGGACTAGCCTAAGTGAGCAGTACTTC.

The chain joins TRBV12-3 or TRBV12-4 to TRBJ1-4; D perhaps matches TRBD1 (6 bases). V was clipped by 6 bases and J by 2 bases, with 16 bases between them. This CDR3 comprises 16 residues. The CDR3 DNA follows: TGTGCCAGCAGCTATAAGGGGGGCCCTACTAATGAAAAACTGTTTTTT. It yields the protein CASSYKGGPTNEKLFF.

This clonotype was seen a handful of times. The chain couples TRBV6-1 to TRBJ1-4; D possibly corresponds to TRBD1 (5 bases). The CDR3 contains 14 residues. V gave up 5 bases and J gave up 2 bases, with 9 bases separating them. The germline CDR1 and CDR2 sequences are MNHNS and SASEGT. DNA of the CDR3: TGTGCCAGCAGTTCCGGGGGTACTAATGAAAAACTGTTTTTT. Translation: CASSSGGTNEKLFF.

J is TRBJ1-2 and V is TRBV9; no definite D call. Trimming removed 4 bases from V and 7 bases from J, with 17 bases in between. This CDR3 has 14 residues. The germline V gene has CDR1 SGDLS and CDR2 YYNGEE. CDR3 nucleotide sequence: TGTGCCAGCAGCAACCTCCGGGTGTACGGTGGCTACACCTTC. Its protein is CASSNLRVYGGYTF.

Many counts were recorded for this clonotype. The V gene is TRBV12-3 or TRBV12-4, the J gene TRBJ2-7, with 8 bases that match TRBD2. Trimming removed 3 bases from V and 5 bases from J; junction bases left unmatched: 9. The CDR3 length is 15 residues. DNA of the CDR3: TGTGCCAGCAGTTTGTCTGGCGGGAGGTCGAACGAGCAGTACTTC. Protein sequence: CASSLSGGRSNEQYF.

The sample holds many counts of this clonotype. The V gene is TRBV6-1, the J gene TRBJ2-3; no firm D call. The CDR3 totals 14 residues. Germline CDR1 and CDR2: MNHNS and SASEGT. Trimming left V 6 bases short and J 3 bases short, with 13 bases between. The CDR3 coding sequence is TGTGCCAGCAGCCTAAGGGCCTTAACAGATACGCAGTATTTT. This encodes CASSLRALTDTQYF.

This clonotype came up a few times. This chain uses TRBV12-3 or TRBV12-4 with TRBJ2-3, with D perhaps given as TRBD1 or TRBD2 (5 bases each). The V gene lost 3 bases and the J gene lost 10 bases, with 14 bases spanning the gap. The CDR3 is 13 amino acids. The CDR3 reads CASSFGQGAAQYF. In nucleotides, the CDR3 is TGTGCCAGCAGTTTCGGGCAGGGAGCGGCGCAGTATTTT.

Notes on this clonotype: A much larger clone lies one base from this, so it may be a read error. This chain uses TRBV20-1 with TRBJ1-2; D possibly corresponds to TRBD1 (5 bases). This CDR3 spans 12 amino acids. CDR1 and CDR2 from the germline V gene are DFQATT and SNEGSKA (reference sequence). The V gene lost 3 bases and the J gene lost 8 bases, with 13 bases spanning the gap. The CDR3 protein is CSASPTDWGYTF. The CDR3 DNA reads as TGCAGTGCTAGCCCGACAGACTGGGGCTACACCTTC.

This clonotype was seen only a few times. The chain is built from TRBV4-3 and TRBJ1-6; TRBD1 matches at 9 bases. Germline loops: CDR1 LGHNA, CDR2 YSLEER. This CDR3 is 16 amino acids long. The ends lost 3 bases at V and 6 bases at J; junction bases unmatched: 6. The CDR3 DNA reads TGCGCCAGCAGCCAGGCCGGGACAGGGCCTAATTCACCCCTCCACTTT. Residues: CASSQAGTGPNSPLHF.

This clonotype came up many times. The chain couples TRBV6-2 or TRBV6-3 to TRBJ1-2, with D possibly being TRBD1 (5 bases). This CDR3 spans 14 amino acids. V was pared by 7 bases and J by 1 base, with 13 bases between. From germline, CDR1 is MNHEY and CDR2 SVGEGT. The CDR3 is CASISTTDNYGYTF. CDR3 bases: TGTGCCAGCATCAGTACGACAGATAACTATGGCTACACCTTC.

This clonotype was observed many times. The rearrangement uses TRBV5-1 and TRBJ2-1, with 10 bases fitting TRBD1. Germline trimming cut 0 bases from V and 5 bases from J; bases unmatched to any gene: 11. CDR1 is SGHRS and CDR2 is YFSETQ in the germline V gene. The CDR3 extends over 18 amino acids. The CDR3 DNA sequence: TGCGCCAGCAGCTTGGCCGGTTCATGGGACAGGGGCAACAATGAGCAGTTCTTC. Its protein product is CASSLAGSWDRGNNEQFF.

This clonotype was seen repeatedly, ten times or more. CDR3 region: CASNSGPEAGEQYF. In DNA, the CDR3 is TGCGCCAGCAACTCCGGGCCCGAGGCGGGCGAGCAGTACTTC. The J gene is TRBJ2-7, the V gene TRBV5-1; possible D gene TRBD2, 5 bases. The CDR3 contains 14 residues. V lost 6 bases and J lost 6, with 19 bases in between. CDR1 and CDR2 (germline): SGHRS, YFSETQ.

The chain couples TRBV5-1 to TRBJ2-2; the D gene is possibly TRBD1 (5 bases). The ends were cut back, 1 base at V and 6 bases at J, with 13 bases in the middle. From germline, CDR1 is SGHRS and CDR2 YFSETQ. The length of the CDR3 is 15 residues. CDR3 sequence reads: CASSLTLTGSGELFF. CDR3 DNA sequence: TGCGCCAGCAGCTTGACGCTAACAGGTTCCGGGGAGCTGTTTTTT.

As concerns this clonotype: A much bigger clone sits one base away, suggesting this may be a read error. The V and J genes are TRBV7-9 and TRBJ1-5; no reliable D call. Germline V lookup: CDR1 SEHNR, CDR2 FQNEAQ (reference sequence). The CDR3 sequence is 12 residues long. The CDR3: CASGLENQPQHF. CDR3 nucleotides: TGTGCCAGCGGCTTAGAGAATCAGCCCCAGCATTTT.

This clonotype was recorded at least ten times. The V call is TRBV3-1, the J call TRBJ2-2; 12 bases are a match to TRBD2. Unmatched junction bases numbered 5, after V lost 4 bases and J lost 5 bases. The CDR3 extends over 16 amino acids. Germline lookup yields CDR1 LGHDT and CDR2 YNNKEL (reference sequence). The CDR3 loop reads CASSLTSGRRTGELFF. CDR3 bases: TGTGCCAGCAGCCTGACTAGCGGGAGAAGGACCGGGGAGCTGTTTTTT. The full variable domain, its missing parts supplied by reference TRBV3-1 and TRBJ2-2, is DTAVSQTPKYLVTQMGNDKSIKCEQNLGHDTMYWYKQDSKKFLKIMFSYNNKELIINETVPNRFSPKSPDKAHLNLHINSLELGDSAVYFCASSLTSGRRTGELFFGEGSRLTVL.

This clonotype was picked up many times. The J gene is TRBJ2-7, the V gene TRBV27, with D unresolved. This CDR3 has 13 amino acids. The germline gives CDR1 MNHEY, CDR2 SMNVEV (reference sequence). Trimming took off 0 bases at V and 5 bases at J, with 8 bases between the two ends. The CDR3 spells CASSLSALDEQYF. In DNA form, the CDR3 reads TGTGCCAGCAGTTTATCGGCGTTGGACGAGCAGTACTTC.

A few counts support this clonotype. The chain is built from TRBV13 and TRBJ1-1; D is unclear. V lost 2 bases, J lost 6 bases, and 13 bases lay in between. This CDR3 spans 14 amino acids. Looked up from germline, CDR1 is PRHDT and CDR2 is FYEKMQ (reference sequence). The CDR3 protein is CASSLILPGSEAFF. The CDR3 coding sequence is TGTGCCAGCAGCTTAATTCTCCCGGGGTCTGAAGCTTTCTTT.

This clonotype has more than one count but fewer than ten. The chain uses TRBV3-1 and TRBJ1-5; D is undetermined. Trimming took 0 bases from V and 4 from J, leaving 10 bases between them. The CDR3 is 15 amino acids. Per the germline V gene, CDR1 is LGHDT and CDR2 is YNNKEL (reference sequence). Written as DNA, the CDR3 is TGTGCCAGCAGCCAAGATGGGAAGGTGAATCAGCCCCAGCATTTT. Its protein product is CASSQDGKVNQPQHF.

This clonotype was detected ten times or more. The CDR3 coding sequence is TGCAGTGTGCCCGGGACTAGCGGTACCTACGAGCAGTACTTC. This sequence encodes CSVPGTSGTYEQYF. This sequence joins TRBV20-1 and TRBJ2-7, with 11 bases fitting TRBD2. This CDR3 is built from 14 residues. Looked up from germline, CDR1 is DFQATT and CDR2 is SNEGSKA (reference sequence). J was trimmed by 2 bases and V by 7 bases; bases with no gene match: 7.

This clonotype was seen more than once but under ten times. J is TRBJ2-7 and V is TRBV10-3; D may correspond to TRBD1 or TRBD2 (5 bases each). Germline V lookup: CDR1 ENHRY, CDR2 SYGVKD. This CDR3 spans 14 amino acids. Trimming took 3 bases from V and 1 from J, leaving 10 bases between them. Here the CDR3 reads CAISEEGRSYEQYF. The CDR3 DNA reads TGTGCCATCAGTGAAGAGGGGAGATCCTACGAGCAGTACTTC.

The chain uses TRBV7-2 and TRBJ1-3, with D unresolved. Trimming took off 4 bases at V and 0 bases at J, with 7 bases between the two ends. CDR1 SGHTA and CDR2 FQGNSA come from the germline V gene. This CDR3 is 14 amino acids long. The CDR3 coding sequence is TGTGCCAGCAGCTCAAGGAGCTCTGGAAACACCATATATTTT. It specifies CASSSRSSGNTIYF.